The rows below give T cell receptor beta chains drawn from one sample of a study of blood T cell repertoires in COVID-19. Measured with immunoSEQ multiplex PCR; TCRdb has only the in-frame clones, and not every one. The sample consists of some 200,000 clones, approximately 84% of them appearing once. Sequenced input: peripheral blood. These TCRs come from a man older than 75 with acute or convalescent COVID-19. Each CDR3 is given with its conserved first and last residue. The D gene is left open where the match is weak. Size tells how often a clone was seen (once, few, many) or the class of an expanded clone, and some rows leave it out.

D,size,length,V,J,CDR3,DNA
TRBD2,.,15,TRBV11-3,TRBJ2-3,CASSLRRETADTQYF,TGTGCCAGCAGCTTACGGCGGGAGACGGCAGATACGCAGTATTTT
.,few,15,TRBV15,TRBJ2-4,CATSREGVAKNIQYF,TGTGCCACCAGCAGAGAGGGAGTTGCCAAAAACATTCAGTACTTC
TRBD1,.,14,TRBV10-3,TRBJ1-1,CAIRAGQGSPEAFF,TGTGCCATCAGAGCGGGACAGGGGAGCCCTGAAGCTTTCTTT
TRBD2,.,15,TRBV5-1,TRBJ2-3,CASSSGLARSDTQYF,TGCGCCAGCAGCTCGGGACTAGCGAGATCAGATACGCAGTATTTT
.,few,16,TRBV4-2,TRBJ1-3,CASSQEAVTSGNTIYF,TGTGCCAGCAGCCAAGAGGCTGTTACCTCTGGAAACACCATATATTTT
.,.,14,TRBV5-1,TRBJ2-5,CASSAGTQMETQYF,TGCGCCAGCAGCGCCGGGACACAGATGGAGACCCAGTACTTC
TRBD1,.,11,TRBV12-3/TRBV12-4,TRBJ2-4,CASSLAGQQYF,TGTGCCAGCAGTTTAGCGGGACAGCAGTACTTC
.,once,15,TRBV28,TRBJ1-5,CASSLTPLGGQPQHF,TGTGCCAGCAGTTTGACCCCCTTGGGAGGTCAGCCCCAGCATTTT
.,.,13,TRBV12-3/TRBV12-4,TRBJ1-1,CASSWDLGTEAFF,TGTGCCAGCAGTTGGGACTTGGGAACTGAAGCTTTCTTT
.,few,16,TRBV6-6,TRBJ1-6,CASSYSESSYNSPLHF,TGTGCCAGCAGTTACTCAGAGAGCTCCTATAATTCACCCCTCCACTTT
.,.,13,TRBV30,TRBJ1-4,CAGSSTRGEKLFF,TGTGCCGGGTCCTCTACTCGGGGTGAAAAACTGTTTTTT
.,.,16,TRBV27,TRBJ2-7,CASRWGASPTPSEQYF,TGTGCCAGCAGATGGGGCGCCTCCCCTACTCCTTCCGAGCAGTACTTC
TRBD2,once,16,TRBV18,TRBJ2-1,CASSLYGTSVYNEQFF,TGTGCCAGCTCGCTATACGGGACTAGCGTTTACAATGAGCAGTTCTTC
TRBD1,.,15,TRBV6-1,TRBJ1-4,CASSELPGGGEKLFF,TGTGCCAGCAGTGAACTCCCAGGGGGAGGAGAAAAACTGTTTTTT
.,.,12,TRBV7-2,TRBJ2-7,CASSLIETQRYF,TGTGCCAGCAGCTTAATTGAGACGCAGCGGTACTTC
.,.,13,TRBV18,TRBJ1-5,CASSRGSNQPQHF,TGTGCCAGCTCCCGGGGGAGCAATCAGCCCCAGCATTTT
TRBD2,.,15,TRBV14,TRBJ2-1,CASSPTSGSYNEQFF,TGTGCCAGCAGCCCGACTAGCGGGAGCTACAATGAGCAGTTCTTC